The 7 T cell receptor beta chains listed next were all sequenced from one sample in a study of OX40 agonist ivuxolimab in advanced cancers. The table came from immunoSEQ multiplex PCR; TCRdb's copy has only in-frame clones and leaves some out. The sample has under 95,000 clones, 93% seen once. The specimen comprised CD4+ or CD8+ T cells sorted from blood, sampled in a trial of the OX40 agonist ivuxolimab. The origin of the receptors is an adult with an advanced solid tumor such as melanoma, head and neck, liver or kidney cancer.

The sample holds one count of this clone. CDR3 in DNA: TGCAGCGCCCCCGGGGTGGCCGGGGAGCTGTTTTTT. This translates into CSAPGVAGELFF. The chain joins TRBV29-1 to TRBJ2-2, with a tentative D call TRBD2 (5 bases). Between the trimmed V and J ends, which lost 7 bases and 6 bases, there was a span of 12 bases. Germline-derived CDR1 and CDR2 are SQVTM and ANQGSEA. The CDR3 runs to 12 residues.

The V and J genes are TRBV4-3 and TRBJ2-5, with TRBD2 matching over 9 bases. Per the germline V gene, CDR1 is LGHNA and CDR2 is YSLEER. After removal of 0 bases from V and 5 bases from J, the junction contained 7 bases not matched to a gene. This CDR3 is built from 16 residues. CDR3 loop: CASSQDNSSGDETQYF. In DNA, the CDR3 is TGCGCCAGCAGCCAAGATAATTCTAGCGGGGATGAGACCCAGTACTTC.

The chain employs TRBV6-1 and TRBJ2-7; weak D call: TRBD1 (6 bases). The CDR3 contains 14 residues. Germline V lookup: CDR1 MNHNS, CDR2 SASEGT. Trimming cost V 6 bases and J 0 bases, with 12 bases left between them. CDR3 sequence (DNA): TGTGCCAGCAGAGACACAGGGAACTCCTACGAGCAGTACTTC. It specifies CASRDTGNSYEQYF.

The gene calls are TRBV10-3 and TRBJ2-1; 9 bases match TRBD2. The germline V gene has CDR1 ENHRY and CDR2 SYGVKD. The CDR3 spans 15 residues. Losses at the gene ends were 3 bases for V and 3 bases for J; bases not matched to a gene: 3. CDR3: CAISDGTSHYNEQFF. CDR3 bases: TGTGCCATCAGTGACGGGACTAGCCACTACAATGAGCAGTTCTTC.

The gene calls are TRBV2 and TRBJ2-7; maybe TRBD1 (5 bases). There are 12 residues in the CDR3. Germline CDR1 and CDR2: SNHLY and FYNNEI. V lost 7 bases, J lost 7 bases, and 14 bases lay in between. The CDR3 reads CASTAGFEEQYF. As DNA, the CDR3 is TGTGCCAGCACCGCAGGGTTCGAGGAGCAGTACTTC.

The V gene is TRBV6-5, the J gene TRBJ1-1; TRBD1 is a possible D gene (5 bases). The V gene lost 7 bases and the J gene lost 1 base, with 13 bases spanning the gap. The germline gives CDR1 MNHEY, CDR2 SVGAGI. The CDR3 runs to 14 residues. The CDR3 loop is CASKLGRGNTEAFF. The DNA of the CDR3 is TGTGCCAGCAAATTGGGACGAGGGAACACTGAAGCTTTCTTT.

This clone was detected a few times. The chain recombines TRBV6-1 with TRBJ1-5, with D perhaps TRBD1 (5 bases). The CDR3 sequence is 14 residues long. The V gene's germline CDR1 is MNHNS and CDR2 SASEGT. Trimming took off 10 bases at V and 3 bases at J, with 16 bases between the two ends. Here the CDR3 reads CATNHRGANQPQHF. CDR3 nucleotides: TGTGCCACAAATCATAGGGGAGCCAATCAGCCCCAGCATTTT.